A selection of T cell receptor beta chains follows, all from one sample in a study of T-cell memory formation after mild COVID-19. TCRdb recomputed calls from the 5' RACE reads with MiXCR, one row per CDR3 protein. The repertoire has around 140,000 distinct CDR3 sequences, roughly 6.3% of them found once; the top ten carry more than 2%. Input material: PBMCs or a T cell subset sorted from them (not recorded which). The receptors stem from an adult woman who had mild COVID-19 (a few samples of this study predate the infection). Cell type and time point are not known. The CDR3 runs from the conserved cysteine through the conserved F or W. D genes are given only for firm matches. Clone sizes are given selectively: once, few, many, or a class where the clone is expanded.

>many|TRBV12-3/TRBV12-4|TRBJ1-2|12|NA
CASSLPAVGYTF
TGTGCCAGCAGTTTACCCGCCGTGGGCTACACCTTC
>many|TRBV7-2|TRBJ2-4|17|TRBD1
CASSPWGVQGIKNIQYF
TGTGCCAGCAGCCCTTGGGGCGTACAGGGGATCAAAAACATTCAGTACTTC
>NA|TRBV3-1|TRBJ2-1|15|NA
CASSLTRQGFNEQFF
TGTGCCAGCAGCTTGACTAGACAGGGTTTCAATGAGCAGTTCTTC
>few|TRBV18|TRBJ2-7|15|TRBD2
CASSPLAGGPNEQYF
TGTGCCAGCTCACCACTAGCGGGGGGGCCAAACGAGCAGTACTTC
>NA|TRBV30|TRBJ2-7|12|NA
CAWSGQGIEQYF
TGTGCCTGGAGTGGGCAGGGAATCGAGCAGTACTTC
>few|TRBV10-3|TRBJ1-1|14|NA
CAIWSGGTNTEAFF
TGTGCCATCTGGTCCGGGGGCACTAACACTGAAGCTTTCTTT
>few|TRBV3-1|TRBJ2-3|16|NA
CASSQGTAGSADTQYF
TGTGCCAGCAGCCAAGGGACAGCGGGGAGCGCAGATACGCAGTATTTT
>NA|TRBV30|TRBJ2-3|16|NA
CAWSVPRRGGTDTQYF
TGTGCCTGGAGTGTACCCCGGCGAGGCGGCACAGATACGCAGTATTTT
>NA|TRBV5-1|TRBJ1-1|16|NA
CASSLGGGGRYTEAFF
TGCGCCAGCAGCTTGGGAGGTGGGGGTCGGTACACTGAAGCTTTCTTT
>few|TRBV6-2/TRBV6-3|TRBJ2-5|15|TRBD1
CASRATGTAQETQYF
TGTGCCAGCAGAGCGACCGGGACAGCTCAGGAGACCCAGTACTTC
>many|TRBV12-3/TRBV12-4|TRBJ2-2|15|NA
CASSLAGGNTGELFF
TGTGCCAGCAGTTTAGCGGGGGGGAACACCGGGGAGCTGTTTTTT